These 29 T cell receptor beta chains came from one sample sequenced in a study of OX40 agonist ivuxolimab in advanced cancers. The table came from immunoSEQ multiplex PCR; TCRdb's copy has only in-frame clones and leaves some out. The profile shows tens of thousands of clones, 80% to 90% of them singletons. The sequencing here drew on CD4+ or CD8+ T cells sorted from blood, taken in a trial of the OX40 agonist ivuxolimab. These TCRs come from an adult with an advanced solid tumor such as melanoma, head and neck, liver or kidney cancer.

The genes are TRBV2 and TRBJ1-5; D is unresolved. V shed 3 bases and J shed 0 bases, with 6 bases lying between them. The CDR3 is 14 residues long. The germline CDR1 and CDR2 sequences are SNHLY and FYNNEI. The CDR3 sequence is CASSEGYSNQPQHF. The CDR3 region has the DNA TGTGCCAGCAGTGAGGGATATAGCAATCAGCCCCAGCATTTT.

This clone showed up just a few times. The chain recombines TRBV7-9 with TRBJ2-7; unclear D gene. Trimming stripped 6 bases from V and 3 bases from J, with 15 bases between. Germline V gene data show CDR1 as SEHNR and CDR2 as FQNEAQ (reference sequence). The CDR3 has 14 residues. The DNA of the CDR3 is TGTGCCAGCAGTCGACCAGCTCGGAGCTACGAGCAGTACTTC. This translates into CASSRPARSYEQYF.

The V call is TRBV18, the J call TRBJ1-1, with a possible D match to TRBD1 (5 bases). The V gene's germline CDR1 is KGHSH and CDR2 LQKENI. The ends were cut back, 1 base at V and 3 bases at J, with 15 bases in the middle. This CDR3 has 16 residues. The CDR3 coding sequence is TGTGCCAGCTCACCACTCCCACTGGGGGTTGACACTGAAGCTTTCTTT. Translated: CASSPLPLGVDTEAFF.

The chain employs TRBV5-1 and TRBJ1-2, with D hard to call. CDR1 SGHRS and CDR2 YFSETQ come from the germline V gene. The length of the CDR3 is 15 residues. V lost 4 bases and J 2 bases, leaving 15 bases between the germline ends. The CDR3 region has the DNA TGCGCCAGCAGCCCAATTGAGCAGGCGAACTATGGCTACACCTTC. As protein: CASSPIEQANYGYTF.

The chain joins TRBV6-5 to TRBJ2-5, with 12 bases aligning to TRBD2. The CDR3 runs 15 residues. CDR1 is MNHEY and CDR2 is SVGAGI in the germline V gene. Trimming cost V 2 bases and J 5 bases; bases outside gene matches: 3. The CDR3 sequence: CASSYGTSGWETQYF. DNA of the CDR3: TGTGCCAGCAGTTACGGGACTAGCGGGTGGGAGACCCAGTACTTC.

The chain employs TRBV6-6 and TRBJ2-7; 7 nucleotides align to TRBD2. V was pared by 10 bases and J by 3 bases, with 12 bases of the junction left unmatched. CDR1 is MNHNY and CDR2 is SVGAGI in the germline V gene (reference sequence). There are 14 residues in the CDR3. CDR3 coding DNA: TGTGCCACCTCTCAAACGGGAGGAAACTACGAGCAGTACTTC. The encoded protein is CATSQTGGNYEQYF.

The CDR3 DNA sequence: TGTGCCAGCAGTGAGGCCAGATCGAACACCGGGGAGCTGTTTTTT. This translates into CASSEARSNTGELFF. The chain links TRBV2 to TRBJ2-2; D unclear. Germline lookup yields CDR1 SNHLY and CDR2 FYNNEI. The CDR3 sequence is 15 residues long. V shed 3 bases and J shed 0 bases, with 8 bases lying between them.

The chain joins TRBV18 to TRBJ2-3; 8 positions match TRBD2. After removal of 3 bases from V and 1 base from J, the junction contained 6 bases not matched to a gene. The CDR3 is made up of 16 amino acids. Germline CDR1 reads KGHSH; CDR2 reads LQKENI. The CDR3 here is CASSPELAVGTDTQYF. CDR3 nucleotide sequence: TGTGCCAGCTCACCCGAACTAGCGGTTGGCACAGATACGCAGTATTTT.

The chain recombines TRBV19 with TRBJ1-2; no definite D call. Germline-derived CDR1 and CDR2 are LNHDA and SQIVND (reference sequence). The V and J ends lost 2 bases and 2 bases respectively, with 12 bases between them. This CDR3 comprises 15 residues. The CDR3 DNA sequence: TGTGCCAGTAGTATATTGCAGGCCGCGAACTATGGCTACACCTTC. This encodes CASSILQAANYGYTF.

The chain has TRBV30 and TRBJ1-6; D is ambiguous. Germline V lookup: CDR1 GTSNPN, CDR2 SVGIG (reference sequence). This CDR3 contains 13 residues. V shed 1 base and J shed 7 bases, with 8 bases lying between them. The CDR3 loop reads CAWSGQENSPLHF. CDR3 in DNA: TGTGCCTGGAGTGGGCAGGAGAATTCACCCCTCCACTTT.

V usage is TRBV5-1 and J usage is TRBJ2-4; D uncertain. Germline CDR1 is SGHRS and CDR2 is YFSETQ. V was cut by 2 bases and J by 6 bases, with 15 bases left in between. This CDR3 is built from 15 residues. The CDR3 protein is CASSLTNPTRNIQYF. The CDR3 coding sequence is TGCGCCAGCAGCTTAACAAACCCGACGAGAAACATTCAGTACTTC.

This clone was detected only once. The rearrangement joins TRBV28 to TRBJ1-1, with no clear D. Germline CDR1 reads MDHEN; CDR2 reads SYDVKM. V shed 1 base and J shed 6 bases, with 6 bases lying between them. This CDR3 has 12 residues. The DNA of the CDR3 is TGTGCCAGCAGTTTATTTGGCTCTGAAGCTTTCTTT. Residues: CASSLFGSEAFF.

The chain carries TRBV7-3 and TRBJ2-3; D not resolved. V was shortened by 4 bases and J by 5 bases, with 10 bases between the two germline ends. The CDR3 is made up of 13 amino acids. Germline V gene data show CDR1 as SGHTA and CDR2 as FQGTGA. The CDR3 bases are TGTGCCAGCAGCTCCGACTTACTAGATACGCAGTATTTT. It translates to CASSSDLLDTQYF.

This clone has only one observation. V gene TRBV30 combines with J gene TRBJ2-5, with 11 bases identical to TRBD2. The end of the DNA fits TRBJ2-7 better, so the J call may be wrong. Germline V CDR1 and CDR2: GTSNPN, SVGIG (reference sequence). This CDR3 contains 17 residues. CDR3 sequence reads: CAWSSIVTSGSSYEQYF. The DNA for the CDR3 is TGTGCCTGGAGCTCTATCGTTACTAGCGGGAGCTCCTACGAGCAGTACTTC.

This clone was recorded once. Other DNA sequences from this sample encode an identical CDR3 as well. The chain combines TRBV27 with TRBJ2-2; no clear D. The CDR3 spans 12 residues. CDR1 is MNHEY, CDR2 SMNVEV, per germline (reference sequence). Trimming cost V 3 bases and J 4 bases, with 3 bases left between them. CDR3 nucleotides: TGTGCCAGCAGTTTCACCACCGGGGAGCTGTTTTTT. Amino acid sequence: CASSFTTGELFF.

This chain joins TRBV18 and TRBJ1-1; D remains ambiguous. V was trimmed by 0 bases and J by 4 bases, leaving 12 bases between them. Looked up from germline, CDR1 is KGHSH and CDR2 is LQKENI. The CDR3 is made up of 15 amino acids. For the CDR3, the DNA is TGTGCCAGCTCACCACCCGGACCACGGGGCACTGAAGCTTTCTTT. Protein product: CASSPPGPRGTEAFF. Based on the CDR3 plus reference TRBV18 and TRBJ1-1, the full variable domain is NAGVMQNPRHLVRRRGQEARLRCSPMKGHSHVYWYRQLPEEGLKFMVYLQKENIIDESGMPKERFSAEFPKEGPSILRIQQVVRGDSAAYFCASSPPGPRGTEAFFGQGTRLTVV.

The CDR3 reads CASSLARVEAGNTIYF. The CDR3 DNA is TGTGCCAGCAGCTTGGCCAGGGTGGAGGCTGGAAACACCATATATTTT. J is TRBJ1-3 and V is TRBV7-2; tentatively, D is TRBD1 (5 bases). The CDR3 length is 16 residues. The V and J ends lost 3 bases and 2 bases respectively, with 14 bases between them. Looked up from germline, CDR1 is SGHTA and CDR2 is FQGNSA.

The rearrangement joins TRBV4-2 to TRBJ1-1; possible D gene TRBD1, 6 bases. The CDR3 has 15 amino acids. Germline CDR1 reads LGHNA; CDR2 reads YNFKEQ. V was cut by 4 bases and J by 4 bases, with 16 bases left in between. The CDR3 loop reads CASSLGGAGGTEAFF. The CDR3 DNA reads TGTGCCAGCAGCCTCGGGGGGGCGGGAGGCACTGAAGCTTTCTTT.

The chain couples TRBV30 to TRBJ1-5; D is possibly TRBD1 (6 bases). This CDR3 contains 15 residues. V lost 2 bases and J lost 0, with 11 bases in between. The germline gives CDR1 GTSNPN, CDR2 SVGIG (reference sequence). For the CDR3, the DNA is TGTGCCTGGAGTCTCGGACAGATTAGCAATCAGCCCCAGCATTTT. Translated: CAWSLGQISNQPQHF.

The J gene is TRBJ2-1, the V gene TRBV4-3; 7 bases line up with TRBD1. Germline CDR1 reads LGHNA; CDR2 reads YSLEER. Trimming cost V 3 bases and J 3 bases; bases outside gene matches: 14. The CDR3 is 18 amino acids. CDR3 DNA sequence: TGCGCCAGCAGCCAGGAGCCCACCGGGACAGACCGCTACAATGAGCAGTTCTTC. It encodes CASSQEPTGTDRYNEQFF.

The rearrangement uses TRBV7-3 and TRBJ2-5; D ambiguous. Trimming pared 2 bases from V and 5 bases from J, leaving 9 bases between. The CDR3 has 13 amino acids. Germline CDR1 and CDR2: SGHTA and FQGTGA. The CDR3 region is CASSLGPRETQYF. CDR3 DNA: TGTGCCAGCAGCTTAGGCCCCAGGGAGACCCAGTACTTC. Based on the CDR3 plus reference TRBV7-3 and TRBJ2-5, the full variable domain is GAGVSQTPSNKVTEKGKYVELRCDPISGHTALYWYRQSLGQGPEFLIYFQGTGAADDSGLPNDRFFAVRPEGSVSTLKIQRTERGDSAVYLCASSLGPRETQYFGPGTRLLVL.

The DNA of the CDR3 is TGTGCCAGCAGAAACTACAGGGTCTCCTACGAGCAGTACTTC. Translated, it gives CASRNYRVSYEQYF. The chain carries TRBV2 and TRBJ2-7, with D possibly TRBD1 on 6 matching bases. Germline V lookup: CDR1 SNHLY, CDR2 FYNNEI. The CDR3 totals 14 residues. Trimming pared 6 bases from V and 0 bases from J, leaving 12 bases between.

CDR3 sequence (DNA): TGTGCCAGCAGCTTGGCCTTTGGGACTGAAGCTTTCTTT. It encodes CASSLAFGTEAFF. The chain joins TRBV5-6 to TRBJ1-1; D remains ambiguous. This CDR3 is 13 amino acids long. Trimming cost V 0 bases and J 5 bases, with 8 bases left between them. Germline CDR1 is SGHDT and CDR2 is YYEEEE.

The chain recombines TRBV27 with TRBJ1-4; D unresolved. This CDR3 spans 15 amino acids. Trimming left V 10 bases short and J 2 bases short, with 17 bases between. Germline values: CDR1 MNHEY, CDR2 SMNVEV (reference sequence). Written as DNA, the CDR3 is TGTGCCACCTCCGGCTCCTGGCAGACTAATGAAAAACTGTTTTTT. This codes for CATSGSWQTNEKLFF.

The V and J genes are TRBV7-9 and TRBJ1-1; D is possibly TRBD1 (5 bases). Germline CDR1 SEHNR, CDR2 FQNEAQ (reference sequence). V lost 2 bases and J 4 bases, leaving 11 bases between the germline ends. The CDR3 runs to 14 residues. The CDR3 protein is CASSLSAGSTEAFF. The CDR3 bases are TGTGCCAGCAGCTTATCCGCAGGGTCCACTGAAGCTTTCTTT.

The V gene is TRBV18, the J gene TRBJ2-7; the match to TRBD1 covers 11 bases. CDR1 is KGHSH and CDR2 is LQKENI in the germline V gene. CDR3 length: 15 residues. V shed 0 bases and J 4 bases; nucleotides not matched to a gene: 2. In DNA, the CDR3 is TGTGCCAGCTCACCACCCGGGACAGGGGGTTACGAGCAGTACTTC. Translation: CASSPPGTGGYEQYF. Looking up the rest from reference TRBV18 and TRBJ2-7 gives the full variable domain: NAGVMQNPRHLVRRRGQEARLRCSPMKGHSHVYWYRQLPEEGLKFMVYLQKENIIDESGMPKERFSAEFPKEGPSILRIQQVVRGDSAAYFCASSPPGTGGYEQYFGPGTRLTVT.

The chain has TRBV7-2 and TRBJ1-5; no clear D. V shed 5 bases and J shed 6 bases, with 8 bases lying between them. CDR1 is SGHTA and CDR2 is FQGNSA in the germline V gene. This CDR3 has 12 residues. The CDR3 nucleotides are TGTGCCAGCAGCCCCATGGGTCAGCCCCAGCATTTT. Translation gives CASSPMGQPQHF.

This sequence joins TRBV5-1 and TRBJ1-3; the match to TRBD1 covers 7 bases. Looked up from germline, CDR1 is SGHRS and CDR2 is YFSETQ. There are 17 residues in the CDR3. V trimming: 4 bases; J trimming: 2 bases; junction bases outside the gene matches: 12. The CDR3 protein is CASSPQGGRETGNTIYF. CDR3 nucleotides: TGCGCCAGCAGCCCCCAAGGGGGCAGGGAAACTGGAAACACCATATATTTT. The full variable domain, its missing parts supplied by reference TRBV5-1 and TRBJ1-3, is KAGVTQTPRYLIKTRGQQVTLSCSPISGHRSVSWYQQTPGQGLQFLFEYFSETQRNKGNFPGRFSGRQFSNSRSEMNVSTLELGDSALYLCASSPQGGRETGNTIYFGEGSWLTVV.

This clone is a singleton in its sample. The V and J genes are TRBV10-3 and TRBJ2-3; possibly TRBD2 for D (7 bases). Germline V CDR1 and CDR2: ENHRY, SYGVKD. The ends were cut back, 6 bases at V and 3 bases at J, with 13 bases in the middle. The CDR3 loop spans 14 amino acids. DNA of the CDR3: TGTGCCATCAGACGGGGGGCCTCAACAGATACGCAGTATTTT. It codes for CAIRRGASTDTQYF.